This TCR beta chain was sequenced for a study of cytomegalovirus exposure and HLA in healthy donors. The PCR was carried out with 60 Vbeta primers and 13 Jbeta primers. Profiled with immunoSEQ multiplex PCR; TCRdb holds only in-frame clones, not every one. The repertoire holds 75,000 to 90,000 clones, over 60% seen once, with 11% in the top ten. Germline CDR1 is LGHNA and CDR2 is YNFKEQ. The V segment lost 4 bases and the J segment 4 bases; nucleotides outside the gene matches: 9. This CDR3 is 16 amino acids long. The sequenced material came from PBMCs. The TCR originated in a woman aged 40 to 50 in good health and CMV-seropositive. J is TRBJ2-1 and V is TRBV4-2; 8 bases are shared with TRBD2. CDR3 DNA sequence: TGTGCCAGCAGCCCCGGACTAGCCAAAGAATACAATGAGCAGTTCTTC. Amino acids: CASSPGLAKEYNEQFF.